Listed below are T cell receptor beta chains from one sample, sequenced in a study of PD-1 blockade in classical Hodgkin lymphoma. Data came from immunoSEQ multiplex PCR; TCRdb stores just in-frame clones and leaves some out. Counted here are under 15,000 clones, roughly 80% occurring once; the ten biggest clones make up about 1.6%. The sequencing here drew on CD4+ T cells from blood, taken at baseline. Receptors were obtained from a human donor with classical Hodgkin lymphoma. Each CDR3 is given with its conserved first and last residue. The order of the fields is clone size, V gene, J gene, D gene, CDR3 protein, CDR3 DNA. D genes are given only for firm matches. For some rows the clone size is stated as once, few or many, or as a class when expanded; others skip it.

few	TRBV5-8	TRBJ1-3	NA	CASSLYKRSGNTIYF	TGTGCCAGCAGCTTGTACAAGCGCTCTGGAAACACCATATATTTT
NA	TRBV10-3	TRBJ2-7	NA	CAISVVASYEQYF	TGTGCCATCAGTGTAGTTGCCTCGTACGAGCAGTACTTC
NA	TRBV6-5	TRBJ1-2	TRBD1	CASRGQGGGYTF	TGTGCCAGCAGGGGACAGGGAGGAGGCTACACCTTC
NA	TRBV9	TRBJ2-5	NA	CASSVEVSGTQYF	TGTGCCAGCAGCGTAGAGGTATCAGGGACCCAGTACTTC
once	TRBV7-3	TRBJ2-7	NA	CASSISPGIEQYF	TGTGCCAGCAGCATATCGCCAGGCATCGAGCAGTACTTC
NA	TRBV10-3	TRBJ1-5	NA	CAISGQPNQPQHF	TGTGCCATCAGTGGACAGCCCAATCAGCCCCAGCATTTT
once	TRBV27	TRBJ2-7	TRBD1	CASSLWGTGGYEQYF	TGTGCCAGCAGTTTATGGGGGACAGGGGGCTACGAGCAGTACTTC
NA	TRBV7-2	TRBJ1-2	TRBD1	CASSSTGQVYGYTF	TGTGCCAGCAGCTCGACCGGACAGGTCTATGGCTACACCTTC
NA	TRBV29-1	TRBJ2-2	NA	CSATAMGTGELFF	TGCAGCGCCACGGCGATGGGGACCGGGGAGCTGTTTTTT
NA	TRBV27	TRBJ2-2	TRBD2	CASSTSVLGAGELFF	TGTGCCAGCAGCACTAGCGTCTTGGGGGCCGGGGAGCTGTTTTTT
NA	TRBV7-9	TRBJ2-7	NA	CASSSRTDITYEQYF	TGTGCCAGCAGCTCCCGGACAGATATTACCTACGAGCAGTACTTC
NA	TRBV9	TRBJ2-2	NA	CASKAGFTGELFF	TGTGCCTCCAAGGCTGGGTTTACCGGGGAGCTGTTTTTT
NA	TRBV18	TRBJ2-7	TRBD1	CASSLGGQGVYEQYF	TGTGCCAGCTCACTAGGGGGACAGGGGGTATACGAGCAGTACTTC
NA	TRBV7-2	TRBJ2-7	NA	CASSLEGGQFSYEQYF	TGTGCCAGCAGCTTAGAGGGGGGACAGTTCTCCTACGAGCAGTACTTC
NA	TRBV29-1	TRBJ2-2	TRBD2	CSVPYGGGVNTGELFF	TGCAGCGTCCCGTATGGGGGGGGAGTAAACACCGGGGAGCTGTTTTTT
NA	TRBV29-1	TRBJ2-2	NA	CSVEALNRDGELFF	TGCAGCGTTGAGGCCTTGAACAGGGACGGGGAGCTGTTTTTT
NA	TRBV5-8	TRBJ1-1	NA	CASSRNMNTEAFF	TGTGCCAGCAGCCGAAATATGAACACTGAAGCTTTCTTT
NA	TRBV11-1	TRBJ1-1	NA	CASSGGLTGAFF	TGTGCCAGCAGCGGAGGATTAACGGGGGCTTTCTTT
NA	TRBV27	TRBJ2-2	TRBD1	CASRRDSYTGELFF	TGTGCCAGCAGGAGGGACAGTTACACCGGGGAGCTGTTTTTT
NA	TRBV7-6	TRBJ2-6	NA	CASSSGFSGANVLTF	TGTGCCAGCAGCTCAGGGTTCTCCGGGGCCAACGTCCTGACTTTC
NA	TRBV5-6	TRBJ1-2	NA	CASSLYRVTERYGYTF	TGTGCCAGCAGCTTGTACCGGGTCACGGAGCGCTATGGCTACACCTTC
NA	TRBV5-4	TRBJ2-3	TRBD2	CASSLGLAGVRGTDTQYF	TGTGCCAGCAGCTTAGGACTAGCGGGGGTGCGGGGCACAGATACGCAGTATTTT
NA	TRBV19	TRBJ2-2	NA	CASSMYAGELFF	TGTGCCAGTAGTATGTACGCCGGGGAGCTGTTTTTT
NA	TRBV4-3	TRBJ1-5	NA	CASSQEGGPSPQHF	TGCGCCAGCAGCCAAGAGGGTGGACCCTCGCCCCAGCATTTT
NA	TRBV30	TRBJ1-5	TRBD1	CAWSRTGGFQPQHF	TGTGCCTGGAGTAGGACAGGGGGTTTTCAGCCCCAGCATTTT
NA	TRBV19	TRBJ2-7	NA	CASTPNAGSSYEQYF	TGTGCCAGTACCCCTAATGCAGGGAGCTCCTACGAGCAGTACTTC
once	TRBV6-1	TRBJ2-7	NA	CASREKLGRFYEQYF	TGTGCCAGCAGGGAAAAACTCGGCCGTTTCTACGAGCAGTACTTC